The present T cell receptor beta chain was sequenced within a study of long-term antiretroviral therapy in people with HIV (dated by TCRdb to between 2020 and 2023). Describing the broader study: The earliest samples were collected approximately a decade before the 2015 WHO recommendation for immediate ART, a period when ART was typically delayed until CD4 counts fell. This retrospective serial study examined whether starting ART and sustained HIV suppression were associated with changes in the composition and diversity of the TRB repertoire in peripheral blood. The cohort contributed 150 to 200 cryopreserved PBMC samples from around 33 adults with confirmed HIV infection, collected serially over a mean of around 6 years (range 1-12). Among the 25 to 30 participants with HIV, eleven were female. No cross-contamination during QIAcube processing turned up in test extractions that ran a monoclonal T-cell line alongside 33 polyclonal samples.

Inclusion was restricted to participants for whom at least one PBMC sample before ART initiation and at least two post-ART samples were available. All participants with HIV were treated in the United States of America. Cryopreserved samples of about 0.95-11 million PBMC were thawed and washed before DNA extraction. At the time of the earliest PBMC sample, participants with HIV were aged between roughly 20 and 55 years. PBMC samples from each participant spanned 1-4 timepoints before ART initiation and 2-8 timepoints after ART initiation, with a median of 7 samples. For every participant, serial HIV viral load, CD4+ T-cell count, ART history and demographic data were obtained. A Qiagen kit on a QIAcube was used to extract genomic DNA from unsorted PBMC, with samples processed in batches of 12. Results and caveats for the whole study, not just this receptor: Starting ART was linked to a significant rise in TRB diversity, yet even with long-term ART the diversity remained significantly lower than in transplant donor controls. Owing to limited PBMC availability, only the TCR beta chain was sequenced, without alpha chain pairing. Unsorted PBMC were profiled instead of sorted CD4+ and CD8+ T cells because pre-ART samples had limited cell numbers. The samples were dated from 2004 to 2017, and the ART regimens that were used may be less effective than current ART regimens. Compared with controls, HIV repertoires had narrower CDR3 length ranges, and the network structure pointed to an antigen-experienced repertoire that shifted only slightly toward naive after ART. The repertoire was dominated across all time points by expanded TRB clones identified before ART initiation, although this dominance was seen to fluctuate and to decrease in many PLHIV after ART. No data were available on ART adherence, viral resistance or therapy changes, limiting inferences about post-ART repertoire changes.

For this clone: It has no known antigen specificity. Since the CDR3 does not end with the conserved phenylalanine or tryptophan, this likely comes from a read error. Because the CDR3's place on the DNA is in doubt, the DNA is left out and the CDR3 is given as listed by TCRdb.

The immunoSEQ hsTCRB v3.0 assay was used at survey level resolution to sequence the TRB variable region. The target sequencing depth for TRB was roughly 35,000-50,000 T-cell genomes per sample. An Illumina MiSeq with a v3 150-cycle kit was used to sequence the pooled TRB libraries. On the study's bioinformatics: Analysis of repertoires was carried out in R inside a reproducible Nextflow workflow spanning QC, data transformation and analysis. LymphoSeq2, an R package for AIRR-Seq data exploration, was used to implement custom analyses. After excluding a few samples that yielded fewer than 5000 total TRB sequences, roughly 190 HIV repertoires remained for analysis. Among the 188 retained HIV repertoires, 55 to 60 were collected before ART initiation and about 130 were collected after ART initiation. Repertoires were downsampled to 5000 TRB nucleotide sequences, and summary statistics were averaged over 100 downsampling iterations. TRB sequences were retained for analysis only if CDR3 regions of at least seven amino acids were present. Diversity was assessed using a clonality score derived from Shannon entropy and using the Gini coefficient. In the repertoire networks, any two of the top 5000 CDR3 amino acid sequences were linked whenever the two sequences differed by an edit distance of one. GLIPH2 predicted antigen specificity groups and MHC restriction for TRB CDR3 amino acid sequences. CDR3 amino acid sequences were matched against VDJdb and McPAS-TCR to flag known CMV, EBV, HIV or tissue antigen associations. Pre-ART, post-ART and control groups were compared with Wilcoxon signed-rank tests and Holm-Bonferroni correction. TCRdb's version of the immuneACCESS table is confined to in-frame rearrangements and falls short of the full clone set. An unresolved V gene accounts for under half of the shortfall where checked; the remainder is of unknown origin. Clone size and V and J calls were adopted from that table, with D and trimming inferred from the DNA. This sample has 38,000 or so clones in its table, and around 80% of those were observed once. Of the sample, about 5.2% falls within the top ten clones.

The sequence derives from a man younger than 30 with HIV. The specimen comprised unsorted PBMCs, sampled 1.5 years after starting antiretroviral therapy.

The CDR3 is CASSFISV. The sequence links TRBV5-6 to TRBJ1-1. The CDR3 spans 8 amino acids, including both terminal residues. Sequences SGHDT (CDR1) and YYEEEE (CDR2) are obtained from the germline V gene.